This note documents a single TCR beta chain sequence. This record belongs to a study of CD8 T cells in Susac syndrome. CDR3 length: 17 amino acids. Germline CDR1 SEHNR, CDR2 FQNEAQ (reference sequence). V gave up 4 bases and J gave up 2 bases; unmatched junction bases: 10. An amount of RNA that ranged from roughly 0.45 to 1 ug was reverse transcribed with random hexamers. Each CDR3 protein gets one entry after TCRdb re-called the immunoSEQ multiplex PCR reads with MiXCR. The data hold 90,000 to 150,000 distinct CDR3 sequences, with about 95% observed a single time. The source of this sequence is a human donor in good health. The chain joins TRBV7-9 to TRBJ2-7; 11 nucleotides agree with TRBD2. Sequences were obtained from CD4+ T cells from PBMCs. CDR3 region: CASSSVKTSGIPYEQYF. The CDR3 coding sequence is TGTGCCAGCAGCTCGGTGAAGACTAGCGGGATACCCTACGAGCAGTACTTC.